These 32 T cell receptor beta chains were all obtained from the same sample, sequenced in a study of T cells in Graves' hyperthyroidism and ophthalmopathy. The investigators amplified TCR beta CDR3 regions from RNA transcripts. During a first-round RT-PCR of the TCR CDR3, the HTBI primer set was used. TCRdb re-derived calls from the multiplex PCR reads in MiXCR, one entry per CDR3 protein. The sample consists of fewer than 500,000 distinct CDR3 sequences, roughly 15% of them appearing once. Sequenced input: blood. Source of these receptors: a man younger than 30 with Graves' ophthalmopathy.

The chain combines TRBV5-1 with TRBJ2-5; D perhaps matches TRBD2 (6 bases). CDR3 length equals 11 residues. The germline V gene encodes CDR1 SGHRS and CDR2 YFSETQ. The germline V and J ends were trimmed by 2 bases and 9 bases, with 8 bases remaining between them. CDR3 amino acids: CASSLTGAQYF. DNA for the CDR3: TGCGCCAGCAGCTTAACGGGGGCCCAGTACTTC.

Concerning this clonotype: Sequence at one end of the junction differs from germline and may be a read error. The chain couples TRBV5-5 to TRBJ1-1, with D tentatively TRBD1 (5 bases). There are 14 residues in the CDR3. Germline V gene sequence: CDR1 SGHKS, CDR2 YYEKEE (reference sequence). CDR3 bases: TGTGCCATCAGCAACAGACAGATGAACACTGAAGCTTTCTTT. This sequence encodes CAISNRQMNTEAFF.

The gene calls are TRBV19 and TRBJ2-1, with D possibly matching TRBD2 (6 bases). Germline lookup yields CDR1 LNHDA and CDR2 SQIVND (reference sequence). V lost 5 bases to trimming and J lost 4 bases, with 18 bases between them. The CDR3 runs to 16 residues. The CDR3 DNA reads as TGTGCCAGTAGTCCTCCTAGCGACCCGGGATACAATGAGCAGTTCTTC. As protein: CASSPPSDPGYNEQFF.

This clonotype was picked up many times. This rearrangement joins TRBV18 to TRBJ1-5; no clear D. Trimming pared 2 bases from V and 5 bases from J, leaving 7 bases between. CDR3 length: 13 amino acids. The V gene's germline CDR1 is KGHSH and CDR2 LQKENI. CDR3 bases: TGTGCCAGCTCACCAGGGCGGGATCAGCCCCAGCATTTT. Translation gives CASSPGRDQPQHF.

This clonotype was found many times. The chain employs TRBV18 and TRBJ1-1; no definite D call. The CDR3 is 15 amino acids. V was cut by 6 bases and J by 2 bases, with 16 bases left in between. Germline CDR1 and CDR2: KGHSH and LQKENI. The CDR3 sequence: CASSPPLGRNTEAFF. The DNA of the CDR3 is TGTGCCAGCTCCCCCCCACTAGGACGAAACACTGAAGCTTTCTTT.

This clonotype has ten or more counts. The rearrangement uses TRBV5-1 and TRBJ2-7, with D unclear. V was pared by 3 bases and J by 3 bases, with 10 bases between. There are 13 residues in the CDR3. CDR1 is SGHRS, CDR2 YFSETQ, per germline. CDR3 nucleotide sequence: TGCGCCAGCAGCTCCAATGCCGGCTACGAGCAGTACTTC. It yields the protein CASSSNAGYEQYF.

This clonotype has at least ten counts. The chain joins TRBV10-1 to TRBJ2-3; tentatively, D is TRBD1 (6 bases). The V and J ends lost 3 bases and 7 bases respectively, with 11 bases between them. The CDR3 length is 13 residues. CDR1 WNHNN and CDR2 SYGVQD come from the germline V gene (reference sequence). Written as DNA, the CDR3 is TGCGCCAGCAGTGACGGGACACCTAATACGCAGTATTTT. It yields the protein CASSDGTPNTQYF.

This clonotype was observed many times. The V call is TRBV7-9, the J call TRBJ2-7, with 8 positions matching TRBD1. Trimming cost V 3 bases and J 3 bases; bases outside gene matches: 10. The CDR3 consists of 16 residues. Germline CDR1 and CDR2: SEHNR and FQNEAQ (reference sequence). This chain's CDR3 is CASSFIAGQGVYEQYF. CDR3 nucleotide sequence: TGTGCCAGCAGCTTTATCGCCGGACAGGGTGTCTACGAGCAGTACTTC.

This clonotype was observed at least ten times. J is TRBJ1-5 and V is TRBV27, with a possible D match to TRBD1 (6 bases). This CDR3 is 15 amino acids long. CDR1 is MNHEY and CDR2 is SMNVEV in the germline V gene (reference sequence). V was clipped by 5 bases and J by 7 bases, with 18 bases between them. As DNA, the CDR3 is TGTGCCAGCAGTCGGACACAGGGAGGGCACCAGCCCCAGCATTTT. Amino acids: CASSRTQGGHQPQHF.

This clonotype has ten or more counts. The genes are TRBV10-2 and TRBJ2-1; TRBD2 aligns across 13 bases. CDR3 size: 18 residues. The trim removed 7 bases at V and 6 bases at J, leaving 15 bases unmatched. The germline CDR1 and CDR2 sequences are WSHSY and SAAADI. CDR3 residues: CASTEGLAGEATFNEQFF. CDR3 DNA sequence: TGCGCCAGCACAGAAGGACTAGCGGGAGAGGCGACTTTCAATGAGCAGTTCTTC.

This clonotype has ten or more counts. The J gene is TRBJ2-5, the V gene TRBV30, with D unclear. This CDR3 has 11 amino acids. CDR1 is GTSNPN, CDR2 SVGIG, per germline (reference sequence). V lost 0 bases and J 4 bases, leaving 3 bases between the germline ends. CDR3 nucleotides: TGTGCCTGGAGTGTACCAGAGACCCAGTACTTC. Translating it yields CAWSVPETQYF. The complete variable domain, with remaining parts taken from reference TRBV30 and TRBJ2-5, reads SQTIHQWPATLVQPVGSPLSLECTVEGTSNPNLYWYRQAAGRGLQLLFYSVGIGQISSEVPQNLSASRPQDRQFILSSKKLLLSDSGFYLCAWSVPETQYFGPGTRLLVL.

The rearrangement uses TRBV6-5 and TRBJ2-4; D possibly matches TRBD1 or TRBD2 (5 bases each). The CDR3 has 13 amino acids. Germline assignment: CDR1 MNHEY and CDR2 SVGAGI. The germline V and J ends were trimmed by 2 bases and 5 bases, with 7 bases remaining between them. DNA of the CDR3: TGTGCCAGCAGTTACGGGACGCAAAACATTCAGTACTTC. Protein sequence: CASSYGTQNIQYF.

This sequence joins TRBV30 and TRBJ2-2; D gene uncertain. The CDR3 extends over 15 amino acids. V was trimmed by 0 bases and J by 6 bases, leaving 14 bases between them. CDR1 GTSNPN and CDR2 SVGIG come from the germline V gene (reference sequence). The CDR3 reads CAWSVDGLRAGELFF. CDR3 DNA sequence: TGTGCCTGGAGTGTAGACGGTCTACGGGCCGGGGAGCTGTTTTTT.

The chain recombines TRBV6-5 with TRBJ2-2, with D perhaps TRBD1 or TRBD2 (6 bases each). In germline, CDR1 is MNHEY, CDR2 SVGAGI. Trimming took 0 bases from V and 3 from J, leaving 14 bases between them. The length of the CDR3 is 17 residues. The CDR3 nucleotides are TGTGCCAGCAGTTACTCTTATCCGGGGGCACACACCGGGGAGCTGTTTTTT. Translated: CASSYSYPGAHTGELFF.

Concerning this clonotype itself: Given a much more abundant clone one base away, this may be a read error. This rearrangement joins TRBV2 to TRBJ2-3, with TRBD2 as a possible D gene (6 bases). Trimming removed 10 bases from V and 2 bases from J, with 13 bases in between. The CDR3 totals 13 residues. The germline V gene has CDR1 SNHLY and CDR2 FYNNEI. The CDR3 DNA sequence: TGTGCCACCCGGGAGTCTGACACAGATACGCAGTATTTT. It yields the protein CATRESDTDTQYF.

This clonotype showed up many times. This chain joins TRBV2 and TRBJ2-2, with D unclear. The ends were cut back, 1 base at V and 5 bases at J, with 5 bases in the middle. There are 13 residues in the CDR3. Germline values: CDR1 SNHLY, CDR2 FYNNEI. The CDR3 bases are TGTGCCAGCAGTGAAGTGGAAACCGGGGAGCTGTTTTTT. Translation gives CASSEVETGELFF.

Ten or more counts support this clonotype. A junction end diverges from the germline sequence, so it may reflect a read error. This chain uses TRBV12-3 or TRBV12-4 with TRBJ1-5; D possibly corresponds to TRBD1 (6 bases). The CDR3 is 13 residues long. In DNA, the CDR3 is TGTGCCAGCAGCTTAGGGGGGGGACAGCCCCAGCATTTT. It specifies CASSLGGGQPQHF.

This clonotype was picked up many times. The chain uses TRBV30 and TRBJ1-2; no firm D call. Trimming took 1 base from V and 2 from J, leaving 5 bases between them. The V gene's germline CDR1 is GTSNPN and CDR2 SVGIG (reference sequence). The CDR3 consists of 12 residues. CDR3 DNA sequence: TGTGCCTGGAGTGGAGACAACTATGGCTACACCTTC. Amino acid sequence: CAWSGDNYGYTF.

This chain links TRBV19 with TRBJ2-5; 13 bases fit TRBD2. Per the germline V gene, CDR1 is LNHDA and CDR2 is SQIVND (reference sequence). The CDR3 has 17 residues. The junction had 7 bases not matched to a gene; V was cut back by 1 base and J by 5 bases. The CDR3 DNA reads as TGTGCCAGTAGTATAGTCCCTGGACTAGCGGGAGTGGAGACCCAGTACTTC. Its protein is CASSIVPGLAGVETQYF. Full variable domain (rest looked up from reference TRBV19 and TRBJ2-5): DGGITQSPKYLFRKEGQNVTLSCEQNLNHDAMYWYRQDPGQGLRLIYYSQIVNDFQKGDIAEGYSVSREKKESFPLTVTSAQKNPTAFYLCASSIVPGLAGVETQYFGPGTRLLVL.

This clonotype was picked up many times. The chain is built from TRBV20-1 and TRBJ2-7; D possibly corresponds to TRBD1 (6 bases). The CDR3 has 12 amino acids. CDR1 and CDR2 (germline): DFQATT, SNEGSKA (reference sequence). The V end lost 5 bases, the J end lost 3 bases, and 11 bases lay between the germline ends. CDR3 in DNA: TGCAGTGCTTCGACAGGCAGCTACGAGCAGTACTTC. This codes for CSASTGSYEQYF.

The chain has TRBV28 and TRBJ1-5; TRBD1 might be the D (6 bases). Germline V gene sequence: CDR1 MDHEN, CDR2 SYDVKM. The CDR3 is 15 amino acids. Trimming removed 5 bases at V and 4 bases at J, with 15 bases between. The CDR3 nucleotides read TGTGCCAGCAGTCCCCCAAGGACAGAGAATCAGCCCCAGCATTTT. This sequence encodes CASSPPRTENQPQHF.

This clonotype was seen at least ten times. The rearrangement joins TRBV6-1 to TRBJ2-3; D not resolved. Between the trimmed V and J ends, which lost 7 bases and 1 base, there was a span of 18 bases. The germline V gene encodes CDR1 MNHNS and CDR2 SASEGT. The CDR3 totals 16 residues. The CDR3 sequence: CASIPAGTARTDTQYF. For the CDR3, the DNA is TGTGCCAGCATCCCCGCCGGAACGGCTCGCACAGATACGCAGTATTTT.

In this sample, this clonotype turned up a few times. The chain couples TRBV27 to TRBJ2-7; 9 nucleotides agree with TRBD2. The germline CDR1 and CDR2 sequences are MNHEY and SMNVEV (reference sequence). Trimming took 5 bases from V and 3 from J; bases not matched to a gene: 8. This CDR3 is 15 amino acids long. The DNA for the CDR3 is TGTGCCAGCAGTCCTACGATTAGCGGGGGCTACGAGCAGTACTTC. Translating it yields CASSPTISGGYEQYF.

This clonotype showed up many times. This rearrangement joins TRBV20-1 to TRBJ2-7; 7 positions agree with TRBD1. The CDR3 contains 12 residues. Germline assignment: CDR1 DFQATT and CDR2 SNEGSKA (reference sequence). V was pared by 5 bases and J by 3 bases, with 4 bases of the junction left unmatched. The CDR3 region has the DNA TGCAGTGCTTACCGGGACAGCTACGAGCAGTACTTC. The encoded protein is CSAYRDSYEQYF.

The table lists this clonotype with many counts. This chain joins TRBV11-3 and TRBJ2-1, with D maybe TRBD2 (7 bases). The germline CDR1 and CDR2 sequences are SGHNT and YENEEA. The CDR3 sequence is 15 residues long. V gave up 7 bases and J gave up 6 bases, with 19 bases separating them. The CDR3: CASTGSGGGSNEQFF. The DNA for the CDR3 is TGTGCCAGCACGGGGAGTGGGGGGGGCAGCAATGAGCAGTTCTTC.

This clonotype was seen at least ten times. The chain carries TRBV3-1 and TRBJ2-6; possibly TRBD1 for D (6 bases). The CDR3 length is 16 residues. Trimming took off 1 base at V and 3 bases at J, with 10 bases between the two ends. Germline values: CDR1 LGHDT, CDR2 YNNKEL (reference sequence). The CDR3, as DNA: TGTGCCAGCAGCCAAGTTGAGGGGGTTGGGGCCAACGTCCTGACTTTC. Its protein product is CASSQVEGVGANVLTF. The full variable domain, completed using reference TRBV3-1 and TRBJ2-6, is DTAVSQTPKYLVTQMGNDKSIKCEQNLGHDTMYWYKQDSKKFLKIMFSYNNKELIINETVPNRFSPKSPDKAHLNLHINSLELGDSAVYFCASSQVEGVGANVLTFGAGSRLTVL.

This clonotype was seen ten or more times. This chain links TRBV7-2 with TRBJ2-3; D remains unclear. V was cut by 5 bases and J by 2 bases, with 11 bases left in between. The CDR3 length is 14 residues. CDR1 is SGHTA, CDR2 FQGNSA, per germline. The CDR3 reads CASSLSGITDTQYF. CDR3 bases: TGTGCCAGCAGCCTGAGTGGGATCACAGATACGCAGTATTTT.

This clonotype appeared many times. This chain connects TRBV30 to TRBJ2-3; the D is unclear. Looked up from germline, CDR1 is GTSNPN and CDR2 is SVGIG (reference sequence). Between the trimmed V and J ends, which lost 4 bases and 4 bases, there was a span of 9 bases. This CDR3 has 12 amino acids. CDR3 in DNA: TGTGCCTGGACGGTCAGAGCAGATACGCAGTATTTT. The encoded protein is CAWTVRADTQYF.

This clonotype was picked up a small number of times. This rearrangement joins TRBV20-1 to TRBJ2-4, with TRBD2 matching 8 bases. The length of the CDR3 is 13 residues. Germline CDR1 and CDR2: DFQATT and SNEGSKA (reference sequence). V trimming: 5 bases; J trimming: 6 bases; junction bases outside the gene matches: 6. The CDR3 nucleotides read TGCAGTGCTGTCCGGGGGGGGCCAAACATTCAGTACTTC. Translation: CSAVRGGPNIQYF.

This clonotype was detected many times. The genes are TRBV5-1 and TRBJ1-1; D gene uncertain. The CDR3 length is 12 residues. Germline values: CDR1 SGHRS, CDR2 YFSETQ. V was trimmed by 0 bases and J by 7 bases, leaving 7 bases between them. Written as DNA, the CDR3 is TGCGCCAGCAGCTTGGCCCCTGGTGAAGCTTTCTTT. The encoded protein is CASSLAPGEAFF.

This clonotype was counted ten times or more. This chain joins TRBV7-8 and TRBJ2-5; 8 bases fit TRBD2. The trim removed 5 bases at V and 5 bases at J, leaving 4 bases unmatched. CDR1 and CDR2 (germline): SGHVS, FQNEAQ. The CDR3 loop spans 13 amino acids. DNA for the CDR3: TGTGCCAGCAGCCTTAGCGGGACGGAGACCCAGTACTTC. It encodes CASSLSGTETQYF.

This clonotype was seen repeatedly, ten times or more. The V and J genes are TRBV2 and TRBJ2-1; TRBD1 might be the D (5 bases). This CDR3 contains 13 residues. CDR1 SNHLY and CDR2 FYNNEI come from the germline V gene. Trimming removed 8 bases at V and 0 bases at J, with 8 bases between. CDR3 sequence reads: CASGQDSYNEQFF. The CDR3 DNA reads TGTGCCAGCGGACAAGACTCCTACAATGAGCAGTTCTTC.